This T cell receptor beta chain was profiled in a study of T-cell memory formation after mild COVID-19. At the level of the study: TCR clusters showed largely donor specificity.

Constant-segment primers and 5'RACE yielded cDNA libraries for TCR alpha and TCR beta, each carrying sample barcodes and UMIs. Each CDR3 protein is one row after TCRdb ran MiXCR on the 5' RACE reads. The sample consists of approximately 60,000 distinct CDR3 sequences, over 7.5% of them appearing once. Study-wide points: Researchers found some responding clones in pre-infection memory, a sign that cross-reactive memory joined.

Turning to this clonotype: The antigen is not known.

The CDR3 covers 13 residues. Per the germline V gene, CDR1 is SNHLY and CDR2 is FYNNEI. Trimming took off 4 bases at V and 5 bases at J, with 9 bases between the two ends. The V and J genes are TRBV2 and TRBJ1-5; possible D gene TRBD1, 5 bases. This receptor was obtained from a young man who had mild COVID-19 (a few samples of this study predate the infection). Cell type and time point are not known. The sequenced material came from PBMCs or a T cell subset sorted from them (not recorded which). CDR3 nucleotide sequence: TGTGCCAGCAGTGTCTGGGGACATCAGCCCCAGCATTTT. It translates to CASSVWGHQPQHF. Drawing the rest from reference TRBV2 and TRBJ1-5, the complete variable domain is EPEVTQTPSHQVTQMGQEVILRCVPISNHLYFYWYRQILGQKVEFLVSFYNNEISEKSEIFDDQFSVERPDGSNFTLKIRSTKLEDSAMYFCASSVWGHQPQHFGDGTRLSIL.